These 8 T cell receptor beta chains originate from one sample sequenced in a study of shared clonotypes between healthy human individuals. TCRdb's table, derived via immunoSEQ multiplex PCR, lists solely in-frame clones and lacks some. The data show 2,100,000 or so clones, almost 96% seen once. What was sequenced was naive CD4+ T cells sorted from blood. Subset described: CD45RA+ positively selected. Receptors were obtained from a man aged 18 to 29 in good health.

In the case of this clone: Other DNA variants within this sample encode the same CDR3. J is TRBJ1-1 and V is TRBV7-9; D gene ambiguous. V lost 5 bases to trimming and J lost 1 base, with 11 bases between them. CDR1 and CDR2 (germline): SEHNR, FQNEAQ (reference sequence). This CDR3 comprises 14 residues. CDR3 loop: CASSPWTENTEAFF. CDR3 sequence (DNA): TGTGCCAGCAGCCCATGGACGGAGAACACTGAAGCTTTCTTT.

The chain uses TRBV4-1 and TRBJ2-5, with D perhaps matching TRBD2 (6 bases). The ends were cut back, 6 bases at V and 2 bases at J, with 16 bases in the middle. CDR1 is MGHRA, CDR2 YSYEKL, per germline. There are 15 residues in the CDR3. This chain's CDR3 is CASRRVTGEQETQYF. CDR3 DNA: TGCGCCAGCAGACGCGTGACGGGGGAGCAAGAGACCCAGTACTTC.

On this clone itself: The sample has other DNA sequences that encode this CDR3 too. The chain employs TRBV6-6 and TRBJ2-7; a possible D gene is TRBD1 (5 bases). The CDR3 is 15 amino acids. CDR1 and CDR2 from the germline V gene are MNHNY and SVGAGI (reference sequence). Trimming removed 0 bases at V and 1 base at J, with 10 bases between. In DNA, the CDR3 is TGTGCCAGCAGTTACTCTGGTTCAGGGTCCTACGAGCAGTACTTC. It yields the protein CASSYSGSGSYEQYF.

The chain links TRBV13 to TRBJ1-1, with a possible D match to TRBD1 (5 bases). Germline-derived CDR1 and CDR2 are PRHDT and FYEKMQ (reference sequence). CDR3 size: 13 residues. V lost 4 bases and J lost 7, with 13 bases in between. The CDR3 region has the DNA TGTGCCAGCAGCTCAAGGGGTAATGGTGAAGCTTTCTTT. Encoded protein: CASSSRGNGEAFF. The full variable domain, its missing parts supplied by reference TRBV13 and TRBJ1-1, is AAGVIQSPRHLIKEKRETATLKCYPIPRHDTVYWYQQGPGQDPQFLISFYEKMQSDKGSIPDRFSAQQFSDYHSELNMSSLELGDSALYFCASSSRGNGEAFFGQGTRLTVV.

The chain has TRBV7-8 and TRBJ2-7; TRBD2 matches at 7 bases. With V trimmed by 1 base and J by 4 bases, 7 bases remained unmatched. CDR3 size: 15 residues. Per germline, CDR1 SGHVS and CDR2 FQNEAQ. The CDR3 DNA is TGTGCCAGCAGCTTAGAAGGCGGGAGTAGGTACGAGCAGTACTTC. Its protein product is CASSLEGGSRYEQYF.

The chain employs TRBV30 and TRBJ2-5, with 9 positions matching TRBD1. In germline, CDR1 is GTSNPN, CDR2 SVGIG (reference sequence). The CDR3 covers 13 residues. J lost 3 bases, V lost 3 bases, and 2 bases had no gene match. The CDR3 is CAWRGDREETQYF. The CDR3 DNA reads TGTGCCTGGAGGGGGGACAGGGAAGAGACCCAGTACTTC.

This chain uses TRBV5-1 with TRBJ2-1; 11 bases align to TRBD2. J was trimmed by 4 bases and V by 4 bases; bases with no gene match: 7. CDR1 SGHRS and CDR2 YFSETQ come from the germline V gene. The CDR3 runs 16 residues. Here the CDR3 reads CASSVTSGERYNEQFF. CDR3 in DNA: TGCGCCAGCAGCGTGACTAGCGGGGAGCGATACAATGAGCAGTTCTTC.

The CDR3 sequence is CASSPLTSVWDSYNEQFF. In nucleotides, the CDR3 is TGTGCCAGCTCACCCCTGACTTCAGTTTGGGACTCCTACAATGAGCAGTTCTTC. This chain joins TRBV18 and TRBJ2-1, with D unresolved. This CDR3 has 18 residues. The germline V gene encodes CDR1 KGHSH and CDR2 LQKENI. V dropped 3 bases and J dropped 0 bases, with 18 bases sitting between them.